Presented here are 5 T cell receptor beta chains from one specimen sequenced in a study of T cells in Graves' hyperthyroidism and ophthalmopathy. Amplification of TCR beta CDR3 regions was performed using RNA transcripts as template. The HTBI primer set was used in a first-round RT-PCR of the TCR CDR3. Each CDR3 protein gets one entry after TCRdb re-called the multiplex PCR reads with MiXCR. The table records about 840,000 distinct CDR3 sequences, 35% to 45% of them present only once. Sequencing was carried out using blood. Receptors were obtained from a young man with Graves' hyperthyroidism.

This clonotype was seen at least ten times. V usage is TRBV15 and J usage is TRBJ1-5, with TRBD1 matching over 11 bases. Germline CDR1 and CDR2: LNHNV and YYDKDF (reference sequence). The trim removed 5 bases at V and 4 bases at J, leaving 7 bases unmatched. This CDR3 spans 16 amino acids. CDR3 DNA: TGTGCCACCAGCGGGGGGGGGACAGGGGGGAATCAGCCCCAGCATTTT. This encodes CATSGGGTGGNQPQHF.

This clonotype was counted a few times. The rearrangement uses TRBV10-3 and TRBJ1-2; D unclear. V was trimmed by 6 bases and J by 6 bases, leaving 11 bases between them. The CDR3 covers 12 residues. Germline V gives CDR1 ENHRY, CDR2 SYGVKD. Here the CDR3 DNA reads TGTGCCATCAGGGTAGTTAGTGATGGCTACACCTTC. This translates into CAIRVVSDGYTF.

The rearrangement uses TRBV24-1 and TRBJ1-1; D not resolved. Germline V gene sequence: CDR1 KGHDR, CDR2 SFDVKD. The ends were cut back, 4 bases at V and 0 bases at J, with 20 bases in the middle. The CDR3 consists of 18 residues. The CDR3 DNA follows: TGTGCCACCAGTGAGCCTGGCCCAGTATTTCAGGTGAACACTGAAGCTTTCTTT. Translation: CATSEPGPVFQVNTEAFF.

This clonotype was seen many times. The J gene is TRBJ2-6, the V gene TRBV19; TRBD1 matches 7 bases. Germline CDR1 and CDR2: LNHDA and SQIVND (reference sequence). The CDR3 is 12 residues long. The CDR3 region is CGGGGGANVLTF. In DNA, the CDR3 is TGTGGAGGGGGCGGCGGGGCCAACGTCCTGACTTTC.

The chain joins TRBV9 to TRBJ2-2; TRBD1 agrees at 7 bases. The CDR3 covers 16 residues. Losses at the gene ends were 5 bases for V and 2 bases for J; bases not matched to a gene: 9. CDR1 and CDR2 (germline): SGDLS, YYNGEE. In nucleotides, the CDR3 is TGTGCCAGCAGTCGAAACAGGGGCCGCAACACCGGGGAGCTGTTTTTT. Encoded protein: CASSRNRGRNTGELFF.